Here is one T cell receptor (beta chain) with its context. The data belong to a study of spatial heterogeneity in lung cancer. Trimming removed 4 bases at V and 2 bases at J, with 12 bases between. The CDR3 sequence is 14 residues long. CDR1 and CDR2 (germline): SGHDT, YYEEEE. MiXCR, run by TCRdb on the 5' RACE reads, gives a single entry per CDR3 protein. The top ten clones hold about 28% of a sample with around 23,000 distinct CDR3 sequences, over 3% of them seen once. The time point here: sample taken at primary tumor resection. The sequenced material consisted of unsorted whole RNA from tumor, nontumor lung or frozen PBMC.

The source was PBMCs, collected at surgery. This rearrangement joins TRBV5-6 to TRBJ1-1; D is unclear. This clonotype was obtained from a female donor with early-stage non-small cell lung cancer. The CDR3 nucleotides are TGTGCCAGCAGCCCTGTGGGCGGAAACACTGAAGCTTTCTTT. As protein: CASSPVGGNTEAFF.